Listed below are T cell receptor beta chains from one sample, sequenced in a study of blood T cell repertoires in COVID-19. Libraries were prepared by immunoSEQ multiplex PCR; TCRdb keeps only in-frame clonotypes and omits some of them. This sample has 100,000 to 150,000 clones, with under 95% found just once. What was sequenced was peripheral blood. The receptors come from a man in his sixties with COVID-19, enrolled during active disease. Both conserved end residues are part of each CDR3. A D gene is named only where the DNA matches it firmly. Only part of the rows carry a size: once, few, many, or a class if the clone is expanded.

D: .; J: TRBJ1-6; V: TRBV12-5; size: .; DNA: TGTGCTAGTGGATCCACAGGGAGCTCCTATAATTCACCCCTCCACTTT; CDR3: CASGSTGSSYNSPLHF
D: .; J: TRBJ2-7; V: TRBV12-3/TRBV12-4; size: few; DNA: TGTGCCAGCAGTTTCGGGACTCGTTACGAGCAGTACTTC; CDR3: CASSFGTRYEQYF
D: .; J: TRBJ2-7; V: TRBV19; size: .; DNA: TGTGCCAGTAGTATGGGAGATGAGCAGTACTTC; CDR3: CASSMGDEQYF
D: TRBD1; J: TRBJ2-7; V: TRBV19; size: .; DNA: TGTGCCAGTAGTAGTGGGACAGATCCTTTGAGCCACGAGCAGTACTTC; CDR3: CASSSGTDPLSHEQYF
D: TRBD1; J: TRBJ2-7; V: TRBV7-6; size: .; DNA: TGTGCCAGCAGCCACAGACAGGGGCACTACGAGCAGTACTTC; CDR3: CASSHRQGHYEQYF
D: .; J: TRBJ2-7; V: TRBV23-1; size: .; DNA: TGCGCCAGCAGTCATCTAGTATCCGAGCAGTACTTC; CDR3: CASSHLVSEQYF
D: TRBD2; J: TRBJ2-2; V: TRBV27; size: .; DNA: TGTGCCAGCAGTCAGCGGCGGGAGGGCCCCTCCGGGGAGCTGTTTTTT; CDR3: CASSQRREGPSGELFF
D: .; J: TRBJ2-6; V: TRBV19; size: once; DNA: TGTGCCAGTAGTAAGACAGTCTTTGGGGCCAACGTCCTGACTTTC; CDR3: CASSKTVFGANVLTF
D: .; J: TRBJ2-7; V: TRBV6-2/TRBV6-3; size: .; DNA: TGTGCCAGCAGTTACTTGGACAGACCGTACGAGCAGTACTTC; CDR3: CASSYLDRPYEQYF
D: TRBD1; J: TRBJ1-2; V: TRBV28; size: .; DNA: TGTGCCAGCAGTTTAGGGACAGAATATGGCTACACCTTC; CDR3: CASSLGTEYGYTF
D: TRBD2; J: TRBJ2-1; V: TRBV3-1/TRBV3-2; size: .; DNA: TGTGCCAGCAGCCGAGGGACTAGCGGAGGGAATGAGCAGTTCTTC; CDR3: CASSRGTSGGNEQFF
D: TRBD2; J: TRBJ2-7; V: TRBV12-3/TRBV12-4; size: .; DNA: TGTGCCAGCAGTTTAGGCGGGAGCTACGAGCAGTACTTC; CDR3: CASSLGGSYEQYF
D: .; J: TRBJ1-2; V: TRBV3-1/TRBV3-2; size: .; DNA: TGTGCCAGCAGCCAAGAGGTGTCAGCGGGCGGCTACACCTTC; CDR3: CASSQEVSAGGYTF
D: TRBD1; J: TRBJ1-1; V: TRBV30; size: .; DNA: TGTGCCTGGGACGGGACAGGGAACACTGAAGCTTTCTTT; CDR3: CAWDGTGNTEAFF
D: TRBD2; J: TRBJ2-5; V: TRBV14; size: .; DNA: TGTGCCAGCAGCCAAGACGGGGGGACGGCCCAGTACTTC; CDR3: CASSQDGGTAQYF
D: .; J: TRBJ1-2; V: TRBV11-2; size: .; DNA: TGTGCCAGCAGTCGACTTTTGCGCCTGCTCGGCTATGGCTACACCTTC; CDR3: CASSRLLRLLGYGYTF
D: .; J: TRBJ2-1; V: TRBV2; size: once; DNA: TGTGCCAGCACCCCTTCGACTAGTACGTTCAATGAGCAGTTCTTC; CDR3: CASTPSTSTFNEQFF
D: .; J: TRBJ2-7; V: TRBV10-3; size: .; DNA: TGTGCCAGCACGGCCCCCGGGGGCTACGAGCAGTACTTC; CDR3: CASTAPGGYEQYF
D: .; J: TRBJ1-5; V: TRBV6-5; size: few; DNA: TGTGCCAGCAGCGCTTTTGCCGGTAGCAATCAGCCCCAGCATTTT; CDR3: CASSAFAGSNQPQHF
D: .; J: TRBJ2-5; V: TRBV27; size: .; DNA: TGTGCCAGCAGTTGGGAAGGGGGGACCCAGTACTTC; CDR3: CASSWEGGTQYF
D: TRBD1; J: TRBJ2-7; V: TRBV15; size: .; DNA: TGTGCCACCAGCACGAGCCTCGGACAGGGGGCTACTTACGAGCAGTACTTC; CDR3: CATSTSLGQGATYEQYF
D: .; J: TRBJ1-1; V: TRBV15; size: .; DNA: TGTGCCACCAGCAGAGATCCGGGCACTGAAGCTTTCTTT; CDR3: CATSRDPGTEAFF
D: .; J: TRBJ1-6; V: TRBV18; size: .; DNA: TGTGCCAGCTCACCAGGCCAGGGCTCACCCCTCCACTTT; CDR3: CASSPGQGSPLHF
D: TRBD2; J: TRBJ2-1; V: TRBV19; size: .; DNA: TGTGCCAGTAGTATCCCCCTAGCGGGAGCGGGTGAGCAGTTCTTC; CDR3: CASSIPLAGAGEQFF
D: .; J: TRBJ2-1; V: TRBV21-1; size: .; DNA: TGTGCCAGCAGCAAAGAGGGGGACGGCGACAATGAGCAGTTCTTC; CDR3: CASSKEGDGDNEQFF
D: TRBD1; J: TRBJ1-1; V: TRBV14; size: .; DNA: TGTGCCAGCAGCCCAAGATCAAGGACAGGATACCGGTGGAACACTGAAGCTTTCTTT; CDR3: CASSPRSRTGYRWNTEAFF
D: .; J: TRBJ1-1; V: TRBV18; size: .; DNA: TGTGCCAGCTCACCATCCGGGGAGAACACTGAAGCTTTCTTT; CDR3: CASSPSGENTEAFF
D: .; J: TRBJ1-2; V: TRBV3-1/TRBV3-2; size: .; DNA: TGTGCCAGCAAACGCTCACAGGAAGAGTATGGCTACACCTTC; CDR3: CASKRSQEEYGYTF
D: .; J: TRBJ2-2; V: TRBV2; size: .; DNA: TGTGCCAGCACATGGGGGGTGGAGAACACCGGGGAGCTGTTTTTT; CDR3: CASTWGVENTGELFF
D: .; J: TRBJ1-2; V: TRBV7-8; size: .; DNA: TGTGCCAGCAGCTTAGTGGCAGGGTACACTAACTATGGCTACACCTTC; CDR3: CASSLVAGYTNYGYTF
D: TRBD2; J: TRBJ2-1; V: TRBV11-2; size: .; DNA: TGTGCCAGCAGCCCCCTAGCGGGAGGGCCTGGGCAGTTCTTC; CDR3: CASSPLAGGPGQFF
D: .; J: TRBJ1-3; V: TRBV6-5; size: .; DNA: TGTGCCAGCAGTTACTCGAGGTGGGAGGCTGGAAACACCATATATTTT; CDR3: CASSYSRWEAGNTIYF
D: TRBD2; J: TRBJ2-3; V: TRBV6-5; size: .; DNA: TGTGCCAGCAGACCGGGACTAGCGGGAGATACGCAGTATTTT; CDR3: CASRPGLAGDTQYF
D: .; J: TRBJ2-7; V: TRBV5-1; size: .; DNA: TGCGCCAGCAGCCCTTCGGGACTTTACGAGCAGTACTTC; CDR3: CASSPSGLYEQYF
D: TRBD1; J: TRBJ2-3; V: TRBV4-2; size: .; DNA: TGTGCCAGCAGCCGCCAGGACCGGGACAGGGTCGCAGATACGCAGTATTTT; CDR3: CASSRQDRDRVADTQYF
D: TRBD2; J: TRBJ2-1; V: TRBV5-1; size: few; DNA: TGCGCCAGCAGCACCGGACTAGCGCACAATGAGCAGTTCTTC; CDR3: CASSTGLAHNEQFF
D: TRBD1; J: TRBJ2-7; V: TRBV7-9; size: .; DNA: TGTGCCAGCAGCTTAGAAGTGACAGGGTCTTCCTACGAGCAGTACTTC; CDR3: CASSLEVTGSSYEQYF
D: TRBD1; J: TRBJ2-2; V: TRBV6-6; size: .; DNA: TGTGCCAGCACTCGGGCAGGGGGCACCGGGGAGCTGTTTTTT; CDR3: CASTRAGGTGELFF
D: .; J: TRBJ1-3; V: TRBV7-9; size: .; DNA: TGTGCCAGCACCTCTTCGGGAAACACCATATATTTT; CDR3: CASTSSGNTIYF
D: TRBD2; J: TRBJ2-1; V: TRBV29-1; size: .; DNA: TGCAGCGCACGGACTAGCGGGAGAGGTTACAATGAGCAGTTCTTC; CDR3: CSARTSGRGYNEQFF
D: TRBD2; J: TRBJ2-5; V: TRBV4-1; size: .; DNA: TGCGCCAGCAGCCAAGAATGGGTAGCGGGAGTCACGGAGACCCAGTACTTC; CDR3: CASSQEWVAGVTETQYF
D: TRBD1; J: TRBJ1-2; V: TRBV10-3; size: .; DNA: TGTGCCATCAGTGAGAGACAGGGACCCTATGGCTACACCTTC; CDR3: CAISERQGPYGYTF
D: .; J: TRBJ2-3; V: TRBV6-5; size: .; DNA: TGTGCCAGCAGGGGGTGGGGCTCTGGCACAGATACGCAGTATTTT; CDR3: CASRGWGSGTDTQYF
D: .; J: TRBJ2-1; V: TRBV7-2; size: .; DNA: TGTGCCAGCAGCACAACCCCGGGTGGTGAGCAGTTCTTC; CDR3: CASSTTPGGEQFF
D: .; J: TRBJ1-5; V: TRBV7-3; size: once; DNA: TGTGCCAGTCGAGAGAGGGAGAGTCAGCCCCAGCATTTT; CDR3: CASRERESQPQHF
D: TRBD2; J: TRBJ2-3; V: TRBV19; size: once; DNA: TGTGCCAGCACGGGGGGGACTAGCGGGACCCCTAGCACAGATACGCAGTATTTT; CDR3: CASTGGTSGTPSTDTQYF
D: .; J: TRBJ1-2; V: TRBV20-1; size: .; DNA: TGCAGTGCTAGTCCGTCCGCAGGGGACTATGGCTACACCTTC; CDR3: CSASPSAGDYGYTF
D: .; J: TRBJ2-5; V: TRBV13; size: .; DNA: TGTGCCAGCAGCCCCAGACGGGTGCTTCAAGAGACCCAGTACTTC; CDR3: CASSPRRVLQETQYF
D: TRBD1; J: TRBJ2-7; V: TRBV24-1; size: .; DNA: TGTGCCACCAGTGAGCTGACAGGGGACGAGCAGTACTTC; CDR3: CATSELTGDEQYF
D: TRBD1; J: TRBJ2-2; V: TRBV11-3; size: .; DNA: TGTGCCAGCAGCACTGCAACTCCGCCGGGACAGGGAAACACCGGGGAGCTGTTTTTT; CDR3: CASSTATPPGQGNTGELFF
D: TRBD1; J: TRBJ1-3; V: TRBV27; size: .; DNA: TGTGCCAGCAGTTTATTGGGGACAGGGCCAAACACCATATATTTT; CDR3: CASSLLGTGPNTIYF
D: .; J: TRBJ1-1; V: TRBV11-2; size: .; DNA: TGTGCCAGCAGCTCCCCGGGGTGGAACACTGAAGCTTTCTTT; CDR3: CASSSPGWNTEAFF
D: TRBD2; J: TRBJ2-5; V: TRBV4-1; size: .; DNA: TGCGCCAGCTCAAAGAGGGTCCTAGCGGGAGTTTCCCACCAAGAGACCCAGTACTTC; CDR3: CASSKRVLAGVSHQETQYF
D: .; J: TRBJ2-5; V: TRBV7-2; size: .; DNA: TGTGCCAGCAGCTTGGCGGGCTTCCTAGAGACCCAGTACTTC; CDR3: CASSLAGFLETQYF
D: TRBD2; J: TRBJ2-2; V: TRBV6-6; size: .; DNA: TGTGCCAGCAGAAGCCCCCTAGCGGGATCCGGGGAGCTGTTTTTT; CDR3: CASRSPLAGSGELFF